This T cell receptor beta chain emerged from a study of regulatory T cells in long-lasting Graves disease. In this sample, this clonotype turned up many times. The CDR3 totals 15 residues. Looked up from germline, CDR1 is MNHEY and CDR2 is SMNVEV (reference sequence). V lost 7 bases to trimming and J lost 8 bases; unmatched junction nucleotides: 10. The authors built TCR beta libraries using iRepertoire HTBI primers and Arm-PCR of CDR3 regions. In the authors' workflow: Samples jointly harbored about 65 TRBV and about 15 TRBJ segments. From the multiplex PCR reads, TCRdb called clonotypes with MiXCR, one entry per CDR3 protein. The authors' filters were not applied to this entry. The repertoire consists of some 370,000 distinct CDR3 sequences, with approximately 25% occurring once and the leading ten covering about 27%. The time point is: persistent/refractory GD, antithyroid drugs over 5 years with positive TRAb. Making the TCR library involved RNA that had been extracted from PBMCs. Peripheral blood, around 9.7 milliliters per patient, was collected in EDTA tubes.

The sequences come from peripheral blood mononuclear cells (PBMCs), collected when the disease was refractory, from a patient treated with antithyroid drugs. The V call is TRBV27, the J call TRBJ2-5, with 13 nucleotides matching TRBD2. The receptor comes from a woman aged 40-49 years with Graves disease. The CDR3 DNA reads TGTGCCAGCACCCTCCGTTTGGGACTAGCGGGAACCCAGTACTTC. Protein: CASTLRLGLAGTQYF.